The 7 T cell receptor beta chains listed next were all sequenced from one sample in a study of blood T cell repertoires in COVID-19. The data were produced by immunoSEQ multiplex PCR, yet TCRdb's version contains in-frame clones alone and is incomplete. The data contain around 230,000 clones, over 70% of them singletons. Sequencing input: peripheral blood. Receptors originate from a man aged 40-55 years with acute or convalescent COVID-19.

The chain has TRBV2 and TRBJ2-5; 10 bases align to TRBD2. The V and J ends lost 4 bases and 4 bases, in that order; junction bases with no gene match: 15. Germline V gene lookup returns CDR1 SNHLY and CDR2 FYNNEI. This CDR3 is built from 18 residues. CDR3: CASSAASGSIRSRETQYF. The CDR3 nucleotides read TGTGCCAGCAGTGCGGCTAGCGGGAGTATTCGTAGTAGAGAGACCCAGTACTTC. The full variable domain, with the rest looked up from reference TRBV2 and TRBJ2-5, is EPEVTQTPSHQVTQMGQEVILRCVPISNHLYFYWYRQILGQKVEFLVSFYNNEISEKSEIFDDQFSVERPDGSNFTLKIRSTKLEDSAMYFCASSAASGSIRSRETQYFGPGTRLLVL.

The rearrangement uses TRBV4-1 and TRBJ1-3; 7 bases agree with TRBD1. CDR3 length equals 17 residues. CDR1 and CDR2 from the germline V gene are MGHRA and YSYEKL. V shed 2 bases and J 7 bases; nucleotides not matched to a gene: 14. The CDR3 bases are TGCGCCAGCAGCCAACCCACGAACCCGGGACAGAGGAACACCATATATTTT. Its translation: CASSQPTNPGQRNTIYF.

The CDR3 coding sequence is TGCGCCAGCAGCCCCAGGACAGGGCATAGCAATCAGCCCCAGCATTTT. It specifies CASSPRTGHSNQPQHF. V is TRBV5-1 and J is TRBJ1-5; TRBD1 aligns across 8 bases. Germline-derived CDR1 and CDR2 are SGHRS and YFSETQ. The CDR3 covers 16 residues. After removal of 4 bases from V and 0 bases from J, the junction contained 6 bases not matched to a gene.

The gene calls are TRBV10-3 and TRBJ2-1, with TRBD1 matching 9 bases. After removal of 6 bases from V and 3 bases from J, the junction contained 6 bases not matched to a gene. The CDR3 contains 15 residues. Per germline, CDR1 ENHRY and CDR2 SYGVKD. The CDR3 region has the DNA TGTGCCATCAGCCAAGGACAGGGGAACTACAATGAGCAGTTCTTC. Encoded protein: CAISQGQGNYNEQFF.

V is TRBV24-1 and J is TRBJ2-7; D is ambiguous. The CDR3 runs 11 residues. Trimming removed 12 bases at V and 7 bases at J, with 15 bases between. The V gene's germline CDR1 is KGHDR and CDR2 SFDVKD. The CDR3 DNA reads as TGTGCCCCCCACTACCTGTGGGAGCAGTACTTC. Residues: CAPHYLWEQYF.

The chain joins TRBV20-1 to TRBJ1-2; TRBD1 might be the D (5 bases). This CDR3 contains 11 residues. CDR1 is DFQATT, CDR2 SNEGSKA, per germline (reference sequence). As DNA, the CDR3 is TGCAGAGCCGGGGGGTATTATGGCTACACCTTC. Translating gives CRAGGYYGYTF.

This clone has just one count. In nucleotides, the CDR3 is TGTGCCTGGAGTACGACACCTAGCAATCAGCCCCAGCATTTT. Encoded protein: CAWSTTPSNQPQHF. This rearrangement joins TRBV30 to TRBJ1-5; no reliable D call. The CDR3 is 14 residues long. Germline CDR1 reads GTSNPN; CDR2 reads SVGIG (reference sequence). Trimming removed 2 bases at V and 0 bases at J, with 8 bases between.